A single sample gave rise to the 23 T cell receptor beta chains below, sequenced in a study of cytomegalovirus exposure and HLA in healthy donors. The PCR ran on 60 Vbeta and 13 Jbeta primers. The repertoire was sequenced with immunoSEQ multiplex PCR; TCRdb's copy has only in-frame clones and lacks some. This table has around 140,000 clones, approximately 8.9% appearing once. The sample was PBMCs. Receptors originate from a middle-aged woman in good health and CMV-seropositive.

This clone occurred a few times. V gene TRBV7-2 combines with J gene TRBJ1-1; D is unclear. The CDR3 totals 15 residues. Germline V gene sequence: CDR1 SGHTA, CDR2 FQGNSA. V lost 1 base and J 3 bases, leaving 12 bases between the germline ends. CDR3 nucleotides: TGTGCCAGCAGCTTAGGCGGGGTGAGTGACACTGAAGCTTTCTTT. It is translated as CASSLGGVSDTEAFF.

The chain carries TRBV2 and TRBJ1-5; perhaps TRBD1 as D (6 bases). The V end was cut by 3 bases, the J end by 5 bases, with 14 bases between. CDR3 length: 15 amino acids. Germline loops: CDR1 SNHLY, CDR2 FYNNEI. The CDR3 bases are TGTGCCAGCAGTGAGGGCAGGGGACCCCATCAGCCCCAGCATTTT. It codes for CASSEGRGPHQPQHF.

This clone was seen only a few times. The rearrangement links TRBV5-1 to TRBJ1-4, with D unclear. There are 12 residues in the CDR3. CDR1 and CDR2 from the germline V gene are SGHRS and YFSETQ. The V gene lost 3 bases and the J gene lost 6 bases, with 6 bases spanning the gap. This CDR3 is CASSSEDEKLFF. The CDR3 DNA sequence: TGCGCCAGCAGCTCGGAGGATGAAAAACTGTTTTTT.

This clone was found a few times. V is TRBV5-1 and J is TRBJ1-2; 7 bases line up with TRBD1. The length of the CDR3 is 13 residues. With 4 bases clipped from V and 2 bases from J, the junction kept 2 bases outside the gene matches. From germline, CDR1 is SGHRS and CDR2 YFSETQ. CDR3 nucleotide sequence: TGCGCCAGCAGCGTGACAGGGAACTATGGCTACACCTTC. It is translated as CASSVTGNYGYTF. Complete variable domain (other parts from reference TRBV5-1 and TRBJ1-2): KAGVTQTPRYLIKTRGQQVTLSCSPISGHRSVSWYQQTPGQGLQFLFEYFSETQRNKGNFPGRFSGRQFSNSRSEMNVSTLELGDSALYLCASSVTGNYGYTFGSGTRLTVV.

This clone was found a few times. This chain uses TRBV7-3 with TRBJ2-2; no definite D call. The V and J ends lost 5 bases and 6 bases respectively, with 7 bases between them. Germline V gene lookup returns CDR1 SGHTA and CDR2 FQGTGA. The CDR3 contains 12 residues. This chain's CDR3 is CASSPGAGELFF. CDR3 nucleotides: TGTGCCAGCAGCCCAGGCGCCGGGGAGCTGTTTTTT.

This chain connects TRBV10-3 to TRBJ2-3; 10 nucleotides match TRBD2. Losses at the gene ends were 11 bases for V and 6 bases for J; bases not matched to a gene: 11. The CDR3 sequence is 14 residues long. Germline assignment: CDR1 ENHRY and CDR2 SYGVKD. CDR3 protein: CAVMSSGGADTQYF. The CDR3 region has the DNA TGTGCCGTCATGTCTAGCGGGGGTGCGGATACGCAGTATTTT.

As to this clone: One junction end does not reproduce the germline sequence, and a read error may be involved. V gene TRBV9 combines with J gene TRBJ2-3, with 9 bases aligning to TRBD2. The germline gives CDR1 SGDLS, CDR2 YYNGEE. The CDR3 totals 16 residues. For the CDR3, the DNA is TGTGCCAGCAGCGTAGGTCGAGCGGGGGGCACGGATACGCAGTATTTT. Translated: CASSVGRAGGTDTQYF.

Turning to this clone: Other DNA sequences within the sample encode an identical CDR3. This chain uses TRBV7-9 with TRBJ2-1, with D uncertain. From germline, CDR1 is SEHNR and CDR2 FQNEAQ (reference sequence). The CDR3 totals 11 residues. The V and J ends lost 6 bases and 5 bases respectively, with 5 bases between them. CDR3 sequence: CASSPDNEQFF. Written as DNA, the CDR3 is TGTGCCAGCAGTCCAGACAATGAGCAGTTCTTC.

V usage is TRBV29-1 and J usage is TRBJ2-2; a weak D match, TRBD1 (6 bases). The CDR3 covers 14 residues. Trimming left V 4 bases short and J 0 bases short, with 9 bases between. Germline V gene sequence: CDR1 SQVTM, CDR2 ANQGSEA. CDR3 region: CSVVGAANTGELFF. CDR3 bases: TGCAGCGTTGTGGGGGCGGCGAACACCGGGGAGCTGTTTTTT.

The chain joins TRBV25-1 to TRBJ1-2; a possible D gene is TRBD1 (5 bases). The V gene's germline CDR1 is MGHDK and CDR2 SYGVNS. V dropped 5 bases and J dropped 2 bases, with 9 bases sitting between them. The length of the CDR3 is 13 residues. The CDR3 DNA reads as TGTGCCAGCAGTAAGACAGACAACTATGGCTACACCTTC. This translates into CASSKTDNYGYTF.

A few counts support this clone. The chain has TRBV7-2 and TRBJ1-5; D is unclear. CDR3 length: 15 amino acids. The V gene's germline CDR1 is SGHTA and CDR2 FQGNSA. Trimming left V 1 base short and J 0 bases short, with 7 bases between. This CDR3 is CASSLVSGSNQPQHF. For the CDR3, the DNA is TGTGCCAGCAGCTTAGTATCGGGTAGCAATCAGCCCCAGCATTTT. The full variable domain, in which reference TRBV7-2 and TRBJ1-5 provide the parts outside the CDR3, is GAGVSQSPSNKVTEKGKDVELRCDPISGHTALYWYRQSLGQGLEFLIYFQGNSAPDKSGLPSDRFSAERTGGSVSTLTIQRTQQEDSAVYLCASSLVSGSNQPQHFGDGTRLSIL.

This chain links TRBV7-8 with TRBJ2-5; the match to TRBD1 covers 9 bases. The CDR3 extends over 13 amino acids. V lost 4 bases to trimming and J lost 11 bases; unmatched junction nucleotides: 8. CDR1 and CDR2 (germline): SGHVS, FQNEAQ. CDR3 loop: CASSWGQGGEQYF. The CDR3 region has the DNA TGTGCCAGCAGCTGGGGACAGGGCGGTGAGCAGTACTTC.

This clone was observed a handful of times. The rearrangement links TRBV2 to TRBJ1-2; tentative D call: TRBD1 (6 bases). Trimming took off 6 bases at V and 4 bases at J, with 15 bases between the two ends. Per the germline V gene, CDR1 is SNHLY and CDR2 is FYNNEI. The CDR3 covers 14 residues. The CDR3 DNA is TGTGCCAGCAGGGAAACAGGGATAGCCTATGGCTACACCTTC. This codes for CASRETGIAYGYTF.

A note on this clone: Distinct nucleotide sequences in the sample also encode this CDR3. The rearrangement links TRBV7-2 to TRBJ2-1, with a tentative D call TRBD2 (7 bases). The CDR3 is 13 amino acids. V was trimmed by 3 bases and J by 8 bases, leaving 11 bases between them. Germline V CDR1 and CDR2: SGHTA, FQGNSA. The chain's CDR3 is CASSFWGGHEQFF. The CDR3 DNA follows: TGTGCCAGCAGCTTTTGGGGGGGGCATGAGCAGTTCTTC.

The chain couples TRBV5-6 to TRBJ2-3, with D tentatively TRBD1 (5 bases). Germline lookup yields CDR1 SGHDT and CDR2 YYEEEE. This CDR3 comprises 16 residues. The V gene lost 0 bases and the J gene lost 1 base, with 12 bases spanning the gap. CDR3 in amino acids: CASSLARDRGTDTQYF. CDR3 DNA: TGTGCCAGCAGCTTGGCCAGGGATAGAGGCACAGATACGCAGTATTTT.

In nucleotides, the CDR3 is TGTGCCAGCAACCCTTCCTACGCCACAGATACGCAGTATTTT. This codes for CASNPSYATDTQYF. The chain links TRBV7-9 to TRBJ2-3; D uncertain. The CDR3 has 14 residues. CDR1 is SEHNR, CDR2 FQNEAQ, per germline (reference sequence). V lost 7 bases and J 2 bases, leaving 13 bases between the germline ends.

This clone was found many times. V and J are TRBV4-1 and TRBJ2-1; 8 bases match TRBD1. Germline V lookup: CDR1 MGHRA, CDR2 YSYEKL. The CDR3 length is 19 residues. The junction had 20 bases not matched to a gene; V was cut back by 2 bases and J by 8 bases. The CDR3 DNA sequence: TGCGCCAGCAGCCAACCGGTCGAATCGGGCAGGGGGCCCGTCCATGAGCAGTTCTTC. This codes for CASSQPVESGRGPVHEQFF.

This clone was detected a few times. V usage is TRBV7-6 and J usage is TRBJ2-7, with 9 bases identical to TRBD1. The CDR3 has 15 amino acids. The V gene end was trimmed by 1 base and the J gene end by 5 bases; junction bases not matched to a gene: 6. CDR1 SGHVS and CDR2 FNYEAQ come from the germline V gene. The CDR3 spells CASSLVTGGDDEQYF. The CDR3 nucleotides read TGTGCCAGCAGCTTAGTGACAGGGGGAGACGACGAGCAGTACTTC.

This clone was observed many times. The rearrangement uses TRBV4-1 and TRBJ1-1; D may be TRBD1 (5 bases). Germline V gene lookup returns CDR1 MGHRA and CDR2 YSYEKL. The CDR3 contains 16 residues. Trimming stripped 0 bases from V and 2 bases from J, with 13 bases between. DNA of the CDR3: TGCGCCAGCAGCCAAGATCCGACAGTCATCAACACTGAAGCTTTCTTT. Protein product: CASSQDPTVINTEAFF.

The chain couples TRBV6-6 to TRBJ2-2, with D perhaps TRBD2 (5 bases). The CDR3 is made up of 14 amino acids. Per germline, CDR1 MNHNY and CDR2 SVGAGI (reference sequence). Trimming took off 5 bases at V and 6 bases at J, with 13 bases between the two ends. CDR3 nucleotides: TGTGCCAGCAGTCTCCAAGAGGAGGCCGGGGAGCTGTTTTTT. Amino acid sequence: CASSLQEEAGELFF.

The genes are TRBV4-1 and TRBJ2-5; 8 bases fit TRBD1. There are 14 residues in the CDR3. The germline CDR1 and CDR2 sequences are MGHRA and YSYEKL. J was trimmed by 5 bases and V by 4 bases; bases with no gene match: 6. The CDR3 protein is CASSPQGAGETQYF. CDR3 nucleotides: TGCGCCAGCAGCCCCCAGGGGGCGGGGGAGACCCAGTACTTC.

In this sample, this clone turned up a few times. The chain recombines TRBV7-9 with TRBJ1-3; 11 nucleotides align to TRBD1. After removal of 6 bases from V and 1 base from J, the junction contained 8 bases not matched to a gene. The CDR3 spans 17 residues. Germline V gene sequence: CDR1 SEHNR, CDR2 FQNEAQ (reference sequence). In DNA, the CDR3 is TGTGCCAGCAGTGGACAGGGGGCCCTCTTTTCTGGAAACACCATATATTTT. Residues: CASSGQGALFSGNTIYF.

This chain joins TRBV7-8 and TRBJ2-2; tentative D call: TRBD2 (5 bases). The CDR3 runs 15 residues. Germline V gene sequence: CDR1 SGHVS, CDR2 FQNEAQ. V was clipped by 7 bases and J by 3 bases, with 15 bases between them. The CDR3 nucleotides are TGTGCCAGCACCTTGACCGAGGGTTACACCGGGGAGCTGTTTTTT. Translating gives CASTLTEGYTGELFF.